The clone carrying this TCR beta chain was counted between two and nine times. Antigen unknown. A clone one base away is much larger, so this may be a read error. No cell sorting was done before RNA was extracted from the tissue. The data originate from a study of tumor and adjacent non-tumor tissue in lung cancer. Findings and caveats of the study: Top 100 clones took a larger repertoire share in normal lung. Compared with tumor, normal lung showed significantly lower TCR diversity. Higher tumor TCR diversity was associated with shorter survival.

In germline, CDR1 is SGHAT, CDR2 FQNNGV. The CDR3 covers 13 residues. Deletions cut 0 bases from V and 9 bases from J, with 9 bases between. Three rounds of nested PCR, following a modified ARM-PCR protocol, produced the TCRbeta library. Each CDR3 protein is one row after TCRdb ran MiXCR on the multiplex PCR reads. This table has fewer than 85,000 distinct CDR3 sequences, about three quarters appearing once. This TCR was recovered from a woman in her fifties or sixties with non-small cell lung cancer. The material sequenced was lung tumor tissue. The chain uses TRBV11-2 and TRBJ2-1; D perhaps matches TRBD2 (5 bases). The CDR3 DNA follows: TGTGCCAGCAGCTTAGAGGTGGGAGCTGAGCAGTTCTTC. Translating it yields CASSLEVGAEQFF. Full variable domain (outside the CDR3, taken from reference TRBV11-2 and TRBJ2-1): EAGVAQSPRYKIIEKRQSVAFWCNPISGHATLYWYQQILGQGPKLLIQFQNNGVVDDSQLPKDRFSAERLKGVDSTLKIQPAKLEDSAVYLCASSLEVGAEQFFGPGTRLTVL.